These 5 T cell receptor beta chains originate from one sample sequenced in a study of control samples from healthy donors and cancer patients. Generated by immunoSEQ multiplex PCR, the TCRdb table keeps only in-frame clones and is missing some. Seen here are over 100,000 clones, 80% to 95% observed once, and the top ten hold under 3%. Sequencing was performed on blood. These receptors were obtained from a man aged 35 to 55 in good health.

V usage is TRBV5-1 and J usage is TRBJ2-1; 7 bases agree with TRBD2. The CDR3 has 17 amino acids. The germline V gene encodes CDR1 SGHRS and CDR2 YFSETQ. The V segment lost 0 bases and the J segment 4 bases; nucleotides outside the gene matches: 10. The CDR3 coding sequence is TGCGCCAGCAGCTTGGTTGGTAGCGGGCACTATTACAATGAGCAGTTCTTC. This encodes CASSLVGSGHYYNEQFF.

The chain employs TRBV18 and TRBJ2-6, with 10 nucleotides matching TRBD1. Germline CDR1 KGHSH, CDR2 LQKENI. The CDR3 loop spans 18 amino acids. With V trimmed by 3 bases and J by 3 bases, 8 bases remained unmatched. Here the CDR3 DNA reads TGTGCCAGCTCACCGCTGACAGGGGGCTTAGATGGGGCCAACGTCCTGACTTTC. Its translation is CASSPLTGGLDGANVLTF.

This clone was observed a single time. Other DNA sequences in this sample translate to the same CDR3. The V gene is TRBV5-1, the J gene TRBJ1-2; D not certain. This CDR3 region has 13 residues. V was cut by 0 bases and J by 3 bases, with 6 bases left in between. Looked up from germline, CDR1 is SGHRS and CDR2 is YFSETQ. CDR3 nucleotide sequence: TGCGCCAGCAGCTTGGGGGAATACTATGGCTACACCTTC. This codes for CASSLGEYYGYTF. Variable domain in full (rest from reference TRBV5-1 and TRBJ1-2): KAGVTQTPRYLIKTRGQQVTLSCSPISGHRSVSWYQQTPGQGLQFLFEYFSETQRNKGNFPGRFSGRQFSNSRSEMNVSTLELGDSALYLCASSLGEYYGYTFGSGTRLTVV.

This clone was detected a few times. This sequence joins TRBV2 and TRBJ2-1; 11 bases match TRBD1. V lost 6 bases, J lost 6 bases, and 7 bases stayed unmatched. The germline V gene has CDR1 SNHLY and CDR2 FYNNEI. The CDR3 is made up of 15 amino acids. The DNA for the CDR3 is TGTGCCAGCAGCTCTCCGGGACAGGGGGTCAATGAGCAGTTCTTC. This gives the protein CASSSPGQGVNEQFF.

This clone occurred a few times. The rearrangement links TRBV7-8 to TRBJ1-5, with 7 bases matching TRBD1. The V gene's germline CDR1 is SGHVS and CDR2 FQNEAQ. V shed 4 bases and J 6 bases; nucleotides not matched to a gene: 12. This CDR3 contains 16 residues. CDR3 bases: TGTGCCAGCAGCTCAGTAAGACAGGGCAGGATTCAGCCCCAGCATTTT. It encodes CASSSVRQGRIQPQHF.